This T cell receptor beta chain stems from a study of vaccination and CD4 T cells after COVID-19. Looking at the study overall: For control cultures, the treatment was a CEFX pool, an HIV-1 Nef pool, or no peptide.

Sequencing of cultured CD4+ T cell DNA used the Oncomine TCR Beta short-read assay. MiXCR, applied by TCRdb to the PCR reads, yields one record per CDR3 protein. This sample has roughly 16,000 distinct CDR3 sequences, with around three quarters found just once. Treatment: roughly ten-day PBMC culture with coronavirus spike peptide pools or control peptides (ViraFEST assay). For this clonotype: Its target is unknown.

The CDR3 length is 15 residues. Germline values: CDR1 ENHRY, CDR2 SYGVKD. V lost 6 bases, J lost 3 bases, and 17 bases lay in between. The chain carries TRBV10-3 and TRBJ1-2; possible D gene TRBD1, 6 bases. This TCR derives from a human donor who had recovered from COVID-19. Sequencing was carried out using CD4+ T cells from blood, cultured in vitro. Here the CDR3 DNA reads TGTGCCATCAGAGGGGGGGCCGGGGGCGACTATGGCTACACCTTC. Protein: CAIRGGAGGDYGYTF.